Shown below are 10 T cell receptor beta chains from a single sample sequenced in a study of cytomegalovirus exposure and HLA in healthy donors. Primers included in the PCR were 60 Vbeta and 13 Jbeta primers. Clones were sequenced by immunoSEQ multiplex PCR, and TCRdb holds only the in-frame ones, with some missing. The sample yields 200,000 to 250,000 clones, over 80% seen once. Input material: PBMCs. These TCRs come from a boy aged 2 to 10 in good health and CMV-seronegative.

This chain uses TRBV6-1 with TRBJ2-3; 8 bases agree with TRBD2. Germline assignment: CDR1 MNHNS and CDR2 SASEGT. The CDR3 covers 16 residues. V lost 2 bases, J lost 7 bases, and 11 bases stayed unmatched. CDR3 region: CASSEMAGGSSHTQYF. The CDR3 DNA reads as TGTGCCAGCAGTGAAATGGCGGGGGGATCCTCCCATACGCAGTATTTT.

The table lists this clone with a count of one. The chain uses TRBV18 and TRBJ1-2, with D perhaps matching TRBD1 (6 bases). Germline CDR1 is KGHSH and CDR2 is LQKENI. The ends were cut back, 3 bases at V and 13 bases at J, with 21 bases in the middle. CDR3 length: 14 residues. The CDR3 DNA reads as TGTGCCAGCTCACCCCCCGGGACACCACTAAACTCCACCTTC. Its translation: CASSPPGTPLNSTF.

The CDR3 loop is CASMIMGGYEQYF. In DNA, the CDR3 is TGTGCCAGCATGATAATGGGGGGCTACGAGCAGTACTTC. The genes are TRBV6-1 and TRBJ2-7, with D tentatively TRBD2 (6 bases). Germline V CDR1 and CDR2: MNHNS, SASEGT. The CDR3 runs 13 residues. Trimming cost V 7 bases and J 3 bases, with 13 bases left between them.

The V gene is TRBV7-9, the J gene TRBJ2-2; 13 nucleotides match TRBD2. The CDR3 sequence is 17 residues long. Germline assignment: CDR1 SEHNR and CDR2 FQNEAQ (reference sequence). V dropped 4 bases and J dropped 3; count of bases not matched to a gene: 5. The CDR3 reads CASSWTSGGSYTGELFF. The CDR3 DNA is TGTGCCAGCAGCTGGACTAGCGGGGGTTCATACACCGGGGAGCTGTTTTTT.

In its sample, this clone was seen once. This chain links TRBV6-5 with TRBJ1-5; D uncertain. From germline, CDR1 is MNHEY and CDR2 SVGAGI. The ends were cut back, 7 bases at V and 6 bases at J, with 19 bases in the middle. This CDR3 region has 15 residues. The CDR3, as DNA: TGTGCCAGCACCCCCGAATCGGGAGCGGGTCAGCCCCAGCATTTT. Amino acids: CASTPESGAGQPQHF.

The chain is built from TRBV27 and TRBJ2-7; a weak D match, TRBD2 (5 bases). The V end was cut by 6 bases, the J end by 0 bases, with 9 bases between. Germline CDR1 is MNHEY and CDR2 is SMNVEV (reference sequence). The CDR3 runs 13 residues. CDR3 protein: CASRTGSSYEQYF. The DNA for the CDR3 is TGTGCCAGCAGGACGGGGTCCTCCTACGAGCAGTACTTC.

The chain is built from TRBV2 and TRBJ2-1; D possibly corresponds to TRBD2 (5 bases). CDR1 and CDR2 from the germline V gene are SNHLY and FYNNEI. Trimming pared 7 bases from V and 10 bases from J, leaving 11 bases between. The CDR3 totals 11 residues. Here the CDR3 reads CASTREGEQFF. The DNA of the CDR3 is TGTGCCAGCACTCGAGAGGGCGAGCAGTTCTTC.

The chain is built from TRBV9 and TRBJ1-1; D gene unclear. V was clipped by 3 bases and J by 8 bases, with 20 bases between them. Germline lookup yields CDR1 SGDLS and CDR2 YYNGEE. The CDR3 totals 15 residues. The CDR3 region has the DNA TGTGCCAGCAGCGCCCTAGGGTGGAGGGATGGGGAAGCTTTCTTT. This translates into CASSALGWRDGEAFF.

This sequence joins TRBV27 and TRBJ1-2, with 7 bases lining up with TRBD1. In germline, CDR1 is MNHEY, CDR2 SMNVEV (reference sequence). The CDR3 contains 14 residues. The V gene end was trimmed by 7 bases and the J gene end by 0 bases; junction bases not matched to a gene: 5. The chain's CDR3 is CASTRQGSNYGYTF. The CDR3 nucleotides read TGTGCCAGCACCCGACAGGGATCTAACTATGGCTACACCTTC.

This clone was observed once. The rearrangement joins TRBV19 to TRBJ1-2; TRBD1 agrees at 9 bases. CDR3 length: 16 amino acids. The germline V gene has CDR1 LNHDA and CDR2 SQIVND (reference sequence). Trimming removed 0 bases from V and 7 bases from J; junction bases left unmatched: 9. In DNA, the CDR3 is TGTGCCAGTAGTATAGATATCACAGGGGGCGCCGGTGGCTACACCTTC. This encodes CASSIDITGGAGGYTF. The full variable domain, in which reference TRBV19 and TRBJ1-2 provide the parts outside the CDR3, is DGGITQSPKYLFRKEGQNVTLSCEQNLNHDAMYWYRQDPGQGLRLIYYSQIVNDFQKGDIAEGYSVSREKKESFPLTVTSAQKNPTAFYLCASSIDITGGAGGYTFGSGTRLTVV.